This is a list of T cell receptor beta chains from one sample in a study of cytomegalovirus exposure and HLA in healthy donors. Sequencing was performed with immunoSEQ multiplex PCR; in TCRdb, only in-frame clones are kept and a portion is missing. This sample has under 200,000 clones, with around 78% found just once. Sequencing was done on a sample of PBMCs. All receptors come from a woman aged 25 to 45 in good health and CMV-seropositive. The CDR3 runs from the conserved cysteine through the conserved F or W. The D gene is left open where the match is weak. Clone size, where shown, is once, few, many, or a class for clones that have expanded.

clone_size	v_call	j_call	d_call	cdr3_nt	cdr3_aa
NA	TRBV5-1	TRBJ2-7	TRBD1	TGCGCCAGCAGCTCGGCCCCGGGACAGGTAACTTACGAGCAGTACTTC	CASSSAPGQVTYEQYF
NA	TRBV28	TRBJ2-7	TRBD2	TGTGCCAGCAGTTTAAGCCCGGGACTAGCGGGAGTCTCCACGCAGGACGAGCAGTACTTC	CASSLSPGLAGVSTQDEQYF
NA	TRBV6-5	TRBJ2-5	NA	TGTGCCAGCAGTTATGGGCAGGGAAGAGAGACCCAGTACTTC	CASSYGQGRETQYF
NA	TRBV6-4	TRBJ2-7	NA	TGTGCCAGCAGTTGGTATACAGGCTCCTACGAGCAGTACTTC	CASSWYTGSYEQYF
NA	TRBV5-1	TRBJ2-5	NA	TGCGCCAGCAGCTCGACAAGGGAGACCCAGTACTTC	CASSSTRETQYF
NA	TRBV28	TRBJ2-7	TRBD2	TGTGCCAGCAGTCGACAGGGACTAGCGAGTCTCTACGAGCAGTACTTC	CASSRQGLASLYEQYF
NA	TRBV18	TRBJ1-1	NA	TGTGCCAGCTCACCTGAGACGCGGATGAACACTGAAGCTTTCTTT	CASSPETRMNTEAFF
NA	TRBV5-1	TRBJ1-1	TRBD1	TGCGCCAGCAGCTTCCGGCAGGGGGCTGAAGCTTTCTTT	CASSFRQGAEAFF
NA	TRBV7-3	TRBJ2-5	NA	TGTGCCAGCAGCTTAGGGTCAGGGCAAGAGACCCAGTACTTC	CASSLGSGQETQYF
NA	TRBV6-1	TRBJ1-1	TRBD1	TGTGCCAGCAGAGGAACAGGGGGGCTCACTGAAGCTTTCTTT	CASRGTGGLTEAFF
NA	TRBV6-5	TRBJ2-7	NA	TGTGCCAGCAGCCGGACAGACCTCAGGAACGAGCAGTACTTC	CASSRTDLRNEQYF
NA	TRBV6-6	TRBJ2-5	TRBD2	TGTGCCAGCAGTAAGCGGGGGGGCCGGGAGACCCAGTACTTC	CASSKRGGRETQYF
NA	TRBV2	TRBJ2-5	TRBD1	TGTGCAGGCCGCTCAAGGGACAGGGTTTGGGAGACCCAGTACTTC	CAGRSRDRVWETQYF
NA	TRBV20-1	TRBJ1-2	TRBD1	TGCAGTGCTCCGACAGGGGGCGGCTACACCTTC	CSAPTGGGYTF
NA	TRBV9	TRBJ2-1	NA	TGTGCCAGCAGCGTAGACCTAGCGCTCTACAATGAGCAGTTCTTC	CASSVDLALYNEQFF
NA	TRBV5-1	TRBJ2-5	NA	TGCGCCAGCCGGCGGAACATCCAAGAGACCCAGTACTTC	CASRRNIQETQYF
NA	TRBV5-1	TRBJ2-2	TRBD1	TGCGCCAGCAGCTTGGGGGACAGGGATGTTGCCACCGGGGAGCTGTTTTTT	CASSLGDRDVATGELFF
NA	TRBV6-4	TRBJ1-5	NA	TGTGCCAGCAGTTACAGGGAGAGCAATCAGCCCCAGCATTTT	CASSYRESNQPQHF
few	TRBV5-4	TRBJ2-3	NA	TGTGCCAGCAGAAACTTTAGCACAGATACGCAGTATTTT	CASRNFSTDTQYF
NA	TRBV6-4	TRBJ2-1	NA	TGTGCCAGCAGTGAAGGGGATGGGTCCTACAATGAGCAGTTCTTC	CASSEGDGSYNEQFF